The source of this TCR beta chain is a study of blood T cells in healthy people across ages. Study-level findings and limits: The percentage of naive T cells correlated strongly with TCR beta diversity. It was the long-lived donors that had more naive CD4+ cells and higher diversity than aged donors. Among T cells, TCR beta diversity per million cells dropped roughly linearly as age rose.

V dropped 5 bases and J dropped 4; count of bases not matched to a gene: 3. Germline loops: CDR1 DFQATT, CDR2 SNEGSKA (reference sequence). The CDR3 totals 13 residues. It was with a sample-barcoded 5' primer and a J-beta primer mix that a second PCR of roughly 7 to 12 cycles was run. TCRdb itself ran the 5' RACE reads through MiXCR, one entry per CDR3 protein. Of 720,000 or so distinct CDR3 sequences listed, 40% to 45% are singletons. With regard to this clonotype: Its antigen is undetermined.

PBMCs, at least 7 million per sample, were isolated. V is TRBV20-1 and J is TRBJ2-7; 12 bases are a match to TRBD2. Sequenced material: blood. The clonotype comes from a man older than 75 in good health. CDR3 protein: CSAPTSGGYEQYF. The CDR3 DNA sequence: TGCAGTGCTCCGACTAGCGGGGGTTACGAGCAGTACTTC.